The source of this T cell receptor (beta chain) is a study of cytotoxic CD8 clonotypes in ibrutinib-treated CLL. Study-wide background: Investigators reported roughly 25 partial and 2 complete responses; after median approximately 74 months, around 15 patients remained remitted and approximately twelve progressed. The study recorded mean values of about 260,000 productive templates and under 100,000 productive rearrangements per sample.

Findings and caveats of the study: Clonality was higher at baseline than in age-matched healthy donors and tracked circulating CD8+ T-cell counts.

V trimming: 4 bases; J trimming: 5 bases; junction bases outside the gene matches: 14. CDR3 length equals 16 residues. CDR1 is SGHRS, CDR2 YFSETQ, per germline. Sequencing was designed to attain a depth spanning 1 in 200,000 to 1 in 1 million T cells. The repertoire was sequenced with immunoSEQ multiplex PCR; TCRdb's copy has only in-frame clones and lacks some. The data show 250,000 to 350,000 clones, roughly 76% seen once. As for this clone: What it recognizes is unknown.

This sequence was found in a human donor with chronic lymphocytic leukemia. The specimen comprised PBMCs, sampled at disease progression, from a patient treated with ibrutinib. J is TRBJ2-5 and V is TRBV5-1; 7 bases fit TRBD1. CDR3 region: CASSKGAKSYEETQYF. Written as DNA, the CDR3 is TGCGCCAGCAGCAAGGGGGCGAAGAGTTATGAGGAGACCCAGTACTTC.